Below, one T cell receptor (beta chain) is given with its context. In the authors' methods: Amplification with reference gene primers provided the estimates of nucleated cell counts. Repertoires were generated with immunoSEQ multiplex PCR, while TCRdb's copy carries only in-frame clones and drops some. The V and J calls and the clone size are those of that table, but D and trimming were determined from the DNA. The table lists approximately 180,000 clones, about nine tenths of them singletons. This entry is derived from a study of blood T cell repertoires in COVID-19. As for the study in general: Specimens from acute and convalescent COVID-19 originated in the United States, Italy and Spain. The cDNA or gDNA used as material had been derived from T cells, B-cell-depleted T cells, or PBMCs.

This TCR was recovered from a man aged 45-65 years with acute or convalescent COVID-19. The source material was peripheral blood.

The CDR3 loop is CAKTGGLFAATLYEQYF. In nucleotides, the CDR3 is TGTGCGAAAACAGGGGGCCTATTTGCCGCAACACTCTACGAGCAGTACTTC. This chain uses TRBV5-3 with TRBJ2-7; 9 bases are a match to TRBD1. TRBV5-3 counts as an open reading frame of uncertain function. The CDR3 runs to 17 residues.